Below are 20 T cell receptor beta chains sequenced from a single sample in a study of blood T cell repertoires in COVID-19 (TCRdb year 2020). Library preparation was by the immunoSEQ multiplex PCR assay. TCRdb limited this immuneACCESS table to in-frame rearrangements with V and J called. A share of clones is missing; checked studies link under half to unresolved V genes, and the rest is unexplained. This sample lists fewer than 200,000 clones; about 88% were detected once. The ten largest clones take up roughly 1% of the sample. The specimen was peripheral blood. These receptor sequences come from a man aged 35 to 55 with acute or convalescent COVID-19.

This sequence joins TRBV28 and TRBJ2-1; 9 bases map to TRBD2. V lost 8 bases to trimming and J lost 7 bases; unmatched junction nucleotides: 9. Germline loops: CDR1 MDHEN, CDR2 SYDVKM. There are 14 residues in the CDR3. The CDR3 coding sequence is TGTGCCAGCTCAATCGCGGGGGGGCTAAATGAGCAGTTCTTC. This codes for CASSIAGGLNEQFF.

The chain joins TRBV18 to TRBJ1-5, with unresolved D. Trimming took 2 bases from V and 4 from J, leaving 9 bases between them. Per germline, CDR1 KGHSH and CDR2 LQKENI. There are 14 residues in the CDR3. The CDR3 loop is CASSPFETNQPQHF. The CDR3 bases are TGTGCCAGCTCACCATTTGAAACTAATCAGCCCCAGCATTTT.

This clone has just one count. The CDR3 coding sequence is TGCGCCAGCGCCATCGGGGGTCGCGAGACCCAGTACTTC. Protein product: CASAIGGRETQYF. This rearrangement joins TRBV10-2 to TRBJ2-5, with a possible D match to TRBD2 (6 bases). Germline assignment: CDR1 WSHSY and CDR2 SAAADI. V was clipped by 8 bases and J by 5 bases, with 15 bases between them. There are 13 residues in the CDR3.

A single count supports this clone. The chain carries TRBV3-1 (or the pseudogene TRBV3-2) and TRBJ1-1; 11 bases line up with TRBD1. This CDR3 is built from 15 residues. J lost 4 bases, V lost 3 bases, and 4 bases had no gene match. Germline values: CDR1 LGHDT, CDR2 YNNKEL (reference sequence). CDR3 in amino acids: CASSHSGQGVTEAFF. CDR3 bases: TGTGCCAGCAGCCACTCGGGACAGGGGGTCACTGAAGCTTTCTTT.

The V and J genes are TRBV12-3 or TRBV12-4 and TRBJ1-4; TRBD1 matches 8 bases. The CDR3 spans 13 residues. Trimming cost V 5 bases and J 8 bases; bases outside gene matches: 4. CDR3 sequence (DNA): TGTGCCAGCAGTCAGGGGGCAGCGGAAAAACTGTTTTTT. As protein: CASSQGAAEKLFF.

As to this clone: The identical CDR3 is also encoded by other nucleotide sequences in the sample. The chain couples TRBV11-3 to TRBJ1-1; 10 nucleotides align to TRBD1. Germline V gene data show CDR1 as SGHNT and CDR2 as YENEEA. The CDR3 sequence is 15 residues long. J lost 2 bases, V lost 3 bases, and 3 bases had no gene match. The CDR3 DNA reads TGTGCCAGCAGCTTGGGGACAGGGGTCAACACTGAAGCTTTCTTT. Translation: CASSLGTGVNTEAFF.

The chain recombines TRBV2 with TRBJ1-2; the match to TRBD1 covers 8 bases. The CDR3 extends over 16 amino acids. J lost 0 bases, V lost 3 bases, and 6 bases had no gene match. CDR1 and CDR2 (germline): SNHLY, FYNNEI. CDR3 in amino acids: CASSERDRTPNYGYTF. The CDR3 DNA follows: TGTGCCAGCAGTGAGAGGGACAGGACCCCTAACTATGGCTACACCTTC. Variable domain in full (rest from reference TRBV2 and TRBJ1-2): EPEVTQTPSHQVTQMGQEVILRCVPISNHLYFYWYRQILGQKVEFLVSFYNNEISEKSEIFDDQFSVERPDGSNFTLKIRSTKLEDSAMYFCASSERDRTPNYGYTFGSGTRLTVV.

The chain is built from TRBV29-1 and TRBJ2-1, with 12 nucleotides matching TRBD2. The V gene's germline CDR1 is SQVTM and CDR2 ANQGSEA. V was clipped by 2 bases and J by 9 bases; unmatched bases: 17. The CDR3 is 18 residues long. The CDR3 loop reads CSVEFLAGGRVGDGEQFF. CDR3 bases: TGCAGCGTTGAATTCCTAGCGGGGGGGCGGGTTGGCGATGGTGAGCAGTTCTTC.

J is TRBJ1-6 and V is TRBV4-1; maybe TRBD1 (5 bases). The CDR3 runs 15 residues. Germline V lookup: CDR1 MGHRA, CDR2 YSYEKL. The V end was cut by 0 bases, the J end by 10 bases, with 13 bases between. The CDR3 loop is CASSQDVQGRSPLHF. The CDR3 bases are TGCGCCAGCAGCCAAGATGTCCAGGGAAGGTCACCCCTCCACTTT.

V gene TRBV3-1 (or the pseudogene TRBV3-2) combines with J gene TRBJ2-2; TRBD1 aligns across 7 bases. The length of the CDR3 is 14 residues. V shed 1 base, J shed 6 bases, and the junction held 2 bases outside the gene matches. Germline assignment: CDR1 LGHDT and CDR2 YNNKEL (reference sequence). CDR3 region: CASSQVQGAGELFF. Written as DNA, the CDR3 is TGTGCCAGCAGCCAAGTTCAGGGGGCCGGGGAGCTGTTTTTT.

V gene TRBV24-1 combines with J gene TRBJ2-1; 10 bases fit TRBD1. J lost 9 bases, V lost 4 bases, and 14 bases had no gene match. Germline V gene sequence: CDR1 KGHDR, CDR2 SFDVKD. CDR3 length equals 17 residues. The CDR3 loop is CATSERHGTGENSEQFF. The CDR3 bases are TGTGCCACCAGTGAGCGCCACGGGACAGGGGAGAATAGTGAGCAGTTCTTC.

The chain links TRBV19 to TRBJ2-5; 9 bases are a match to TRBD2. Germline lookup yields CDR1 LNHDA and CDR2 SQIVND (reference sequence). The CDR3 runs to 18 residues. Trimming took 3 bases from V and 3 from J; bases not matched to a gene: 14. The CDR3 is CASSMTSGGLGMKETQYF. For the CDR3, the DNA is TGTGCCAGTAGTATGACAAGCGGGGGGCTAGGAATGAAAGAGACCCAGTACTTC.

This clone was detected only once. The rearrangement links TRBV11-1 to TRBJ2-6; TRBD1 matches 7 bases. V was clipped by 6 bases and J by 1 base; unmatched bases: 6. The V gene's germline CDR1 is SGHAT and CDR2 FQDESV (reference sequence). The CDR3 is made up of 16 amino acids. The DNA of the CDR3 is TGTGCCAGCAGTAGGGACAGCCCGTCTGGGGCCAACGTCCTGACTTTC. Amino acids: CASSRDSPSGANVLTF.

The table lists this clone with a few counts. This rearrangement joins TRBV4-3 to TRBJ1-4, with 7 bases identical to TRBD1. The germline V gene has CDR1 LGHNA and CDR2 YSLEER. V shed 1 base and J 7 bases; nucleotides not matched to a gene: 9. This CDR3 spans 16 amino acids. The CDR3 sequence: CASSQGQTGVAEKLFF. For the CDR3, the DNA is TGCGCCAGCAGCCAAGGACAAACAGGGGTGGCTGAAAAACTGTTTTTT.

This clone was observed a few times. The chain is built from TRBV6-5 and TRBJ1-3, with a tentative D call TRBD1 (5 bases). Germline CDR1 MNHEY, CDR2 SVGAGI. V shed 4 bases and J shed 3 bases, with 13 bases lying between them. CDR3 length: 15 amino acids. CDR3 loop: CASSSAGLGGNTIYF. CDR3 DNA: TGTGCCAGCAGTTCAGCAGGGCTGGGTGGAAACACCATATATTTT.

DNA for the CDR3: TGTGCCAGCAGCCCCCGGACAGGGGGCGTCGAGCAGTACTTC. Translation gives CASSPRTGGVEQYF. This sequence joins TRBV9 and TRBJ2-7, with TRBD1 matching over 11 bases. Germline V gives CDR1 SGDLS, CDR2 YYNGEE. The CDR3 is 14 amino acids. Trimming took 4 bases from V and 6 from J; bases not matched to a gene: 6. Full variable domain (missing parts from reference TRBV9 and TRBJ2-7): DSGVTQTPKHLITATGQRVTLRCSPRSGDLSVYWYQQSLDQGLQFLIQYYNGEERAKGNILERFSAQQFPDLHSELNLSSLELGDSALYFCASSPRTGGVEQYFGPGTRLTVT.

This chain joins TRBV6-6 and TRBJ1-2, with D possibly matching TRBD1 (5 bases). Germline loops: CDR1 MNHNY, CDR2 SVGAGI (reference sequence). V was cut by 4 bases and J by 4 bases, with 10 bases left in between. The CDR3 is made up of 13 amino acids. CDR3 region: CASSSQGAYGYTF. The DNA for the CDR3 is TGTGCCAGCAGTTCCCAGGGTGCCTATGGCTACACCTTC.

The chain combines TRBV6-6 with TRBJ1-2, with TRBD1 matching 10 bases. Germline assignment: CDR1 MNHNY and CDR2 SVGAGI (reference sequence). Trimming cost V 6 bases and J 6 bases; bases outside gene matches: 7. This CDR3 is built from 14 residues. The CDR3 here is CASRRQGAGHGYTF. CDR3 DNA: TGTGCCAGCAGACGACAGGGGGCCGGTCATGGCTACACCTTC.

The gene calls are TRBV19 and TRBJ1-1, with no clear D. CDR1 is LNHDA and CDR2 is SQIVND in the germline V gene (reference sequence). This CDR3 has 13 amino acids. Trimming pared 8 bases from V and 3 bases from J, leaving 13 bases between. CDR3 coding DNA: TGTGCCAGTTCCTCAATGAGTTACACTGAAGCTTTCTTT. Encoded protein: CASSSMSYTEAFF.

This clone occurred a few times. This chain's CDR3 is CASREPSGGISEQYF. The CDR3 DNA is TGCGCCAGCAGAGAACCTAGCGGGGGCATCAGCGAGCAGTACTTC. The chain carries TRBV5-1 and TRBJ2-7; TRBD2 aligns across 10 bases. The CDR3 covers 15 residues. V shed 5 bases and J 6 bases; nucleotides not matched to a gene: 11. Germline values: CDR1 SGHRS, CDR2 YFSETQ. The full variable domain, with the rest looked up from reference TRBV5-1 and TRBJ2-7, is KAGVTQTPRYLIKTRGQQVTLSCSPISGHRSVSWYQQTPGQGLQFLFEYFSETQRNKGNFPGRFSGRQFSNSRSEMNVSTLELGDSALYLCASREPSGGISEQYFGPGTRLTVT.